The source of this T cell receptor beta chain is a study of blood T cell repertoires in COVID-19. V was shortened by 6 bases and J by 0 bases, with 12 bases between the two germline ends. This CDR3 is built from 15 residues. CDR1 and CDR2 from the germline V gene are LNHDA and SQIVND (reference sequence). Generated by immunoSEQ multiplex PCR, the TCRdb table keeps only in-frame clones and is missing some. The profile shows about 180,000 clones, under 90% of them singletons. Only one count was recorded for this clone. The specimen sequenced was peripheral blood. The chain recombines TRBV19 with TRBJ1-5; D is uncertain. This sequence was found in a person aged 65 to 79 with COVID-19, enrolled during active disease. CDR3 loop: CASRVREYSNQPQHF. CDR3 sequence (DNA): TGTGCCAGTAGGGTACGGGAGTATAGCAATCAGCCCCAGCATTTT.